This TCR beta chain was captured in a study of cytomegalovirus exposure and HLA in healthy donors. Comments on this clone: Its cognate antigen is unknown.

Per germline, CDR1 SGHTA and CDR2 FQGNSA. The CDR3 length is 16 residues. V dropped 2 bases and J dropped 2 bases, with 10 bases sitting between them. Points from the study as a whole: Immune exposure information comprised only CMV serostatus. Indistinguishable V segments such as TRBV6-2 and TRBV6-3 were excluded.

13 Jbeta primers and 60 Vbeta primers were used for the PCR. Produced via immunoSEQ multiplex PCR; TCRdb's table is partial and in-frame only. The table gives 68,000 or so clones; the top ten clones make up 6.5% to 9% of it. The chain couples TRBV7-2 to TRBJ2-6; D may be TRBD2 (5 bases). The receptor was derived from a female donor in good health and CMV-seropositive. Sequencing input: PBMCs. Written as DNA, the CDR3 is TGTGCCAGCAGCTTATACGGAGGACCTGGGGCCAACGTCCTGACTTTC. This encodes CASSLYGGPGANVLTF.